This T cell receptor (beta chain) was retrieved from a study of cytomegalovirus exposure and HLA in healthy donors. About this clone: No antigen is known for it.

13 Jbeta primers and 60 Vbeta primers were used for the PCR. Sequencing was performed with immunoSEQ multiplex PCR; in TCRdb, only in-frame clones are kept and a portion is missing. The table lists fewer than 90,000 clones, about 70% of them singletons. CDR1 and CDR2 from the germline V gene are SGHNT and YYREEE (reference sequence). CDR3 size: 17 residues. V lost 4 bases to trimming and J lost 5 bases; unmatched junction nucleotides: 13. Overall study findings and caveats: Later work found that TCR association rates differed between HLA loci; DRB1 had the most and HLA-C the fewest. Most TCRs appeared rarely, but some public TCRs recurred in many donors.

The rearrangement uses TRBV5-4 and TRBJ2-5; 11 positions agree with TRBD2. The sequenced sample consisted of PBMCs. The clonotype comes from a middle-aged man in good health and CMV-seropositive. The CDR3 sequence is CASSHSPLSGRVETQYF. In DNA, the CDR3 is TGTGCCAGCAGCCATTCCCCCCTTAGCGGGAGGGTGGAGACCCAGTACTTC.